Below are 20 T cell receptor beta chains sequenced from a single sample in a study of low-dose radiotherapy and immunotherapy resistance in tumors. TRAV- and TRBV-specific primers primed first-strand cDNA, covering alpha and beta chains. TCRs were amplified for about 18 PCR cycles with a constant-region primer and V-primer adapter. TCRdb ran MiXCR on the reads and lists one entry per CDR3 protein. Among 75,000 to 95,000 distinct CDR3 sequences, more than 20% were seen once, and the ten largest hold more than 10%. As for time point: after trial treatment. Indicated treatment: LDRT plus nivolumab, ipilimumab, low-dose cyclophosphamide and aspirin (RACIN trial). Sequencing used PBMCs, obtained after low-dose radiotherapy plus immunotherapy. Receptors originate from a female donor with ovarian cancer.

This clonotype was found many times. V is TRBV7-9 and J is TRBJ1-5; D is perhaps TRBD1 (6 bases). Per the germline V gene, CDR1 is SEHNR and CDR2 is FQNEAQ (reference sequence). V was trimmed by 1 base and J by 4 bases, leaving 11 bases between them. The CDR3 runs to 15 residues. This CDR3 reads CASSLDREPNQPQHF. In DNA form, the CDR3 reads TGTGCCAGCAGCTTAGACAGGGAGCCGAATCAGCCCCAGCATTTT. The whole variable domain, remainder taken from reference TRBV7-9 and TRBJ1-5, is DTGVSQNPRHKITKRGQNVTFRCDPISEHNRLYWYRQTLGQGPEFLTYFQNEAQLEKSRLLSDRFSAERPKGSFSTLEIQRTEQGDSAMYLCASSLDREPNQPQHFGDGTRLSIL.

J is TRBJ2-4 and V is TRBV2, with D unresolved. This CDR3 spans 12 amino acids. CDR1 and CDR2 (germline): SNHLY, FYNNEI. V was trimmed by 7 bases and J by 0 bases, leaving 4 bases between them. The CDR3, as DNA: TGTGCCAGCAACCTAGCCAAAAACATTCAGTACTTC. Translating it yields CASNLAKNIQYF.

This clonotype was seen ten or more times. This sequence joins TRBV11-2 and TRBJ2-3, with D possibly TRBD2 on 6 matching bases. With 4 bases removed from V and 10 bases from J, the gap between germline ends came to 15 bases. Germline V gives CDR1 SGHAT, CDR2 FQNNGV. The CDR3 length is 13 residues. The CDR3 loop reads CASSYARLVAQYF. The CDR3 DNA reads as TGTGCCAGCAGCTACGCCCGACTAGTGGCGCAGTATTTT. The whole variable domain, filled in from reference TRBV11-2 and TRBJ2-3, reads EAGVAQSPRYKIIEKRQSVAFWCNPISGHATLYWYQQILGQGPKLLIQFQNNGVVDDSQLPKDRFSAERLKGVDSTLKIQPAKLEDSAVYLCASSYARLVAQYFGPGTRLTVL.

The sample holds many counts of this clonotype. The rearrangement uses TRBV6-2 or TRBV6-3 and TRBJ2-2; a possible D gene is TRBD1 (5 bases). The V end was cut by 3 bases, the J end by 5 bases, with 10 bases between. The CDR3 is made up of 14 amino acids. Per the germline V gene, CDR1 is MNHEY and CDR2 is SVGEGT. CDR3 bases: TGTGCCAGCAGTTATAGGGGTGGGACCGGGGAGCTGTTTTTT. Protein sequence: CASSYRGGTGELFF.

This clonotype was counted many times. V and J are TRBV12-3 or TRBV12-4 and TRBJ1-2, with D perhaps TRBD1 (5 bases). The length of the CDR3 is 14 residues. Between the trimmed V and J ends, which lost 3 bases and 5 bases, there was a span of 13 bases. The CDR3 protein is CASSFSGSEYGYTF. Here the CDR3 DNA reads TGTGCCAGCAGTTTTTCAGGGTCGGAGTATGGCTACACCTTC.

This clonotype was seen ten or more times. The gene calls are TRBV7-2 and TRBJ1-5, with D unresolved. The length of the CDR3 is 14 residues. The germline V and J ends were trimmed by 5 bases and 4 bases, with 12 bases remaining between them. The V gene's germline CDR1 is SGHTA and CDR2 FQGNSA. CDR3 nucleotide sequence: TGTGCCAGCAGCCCGGACCGAAGTAATCAGCCCCAGCATTTT. It encodes CASSPDRSNQPQHF.

Of note for this clonotype: This sequence is one base from a far larger clone and is likely a read error. The chain couples TRBV6-6 to TRBJ1-1, with 10 bases aligning to TRBD1. The CDR3 consists of 14 residues. J lost 12 bases, V lost 5 bases, and 12 bases had no gene match. Germline V gene lookup returns CDR1 MNHNY and CDR2 SVGAGI (reference sequence). The CDR3 sequence is CASSNRGQGKQTFF. The CDR3 bases are TGTGCCAGCAGTAATAGGGGACAGGGGAAGCAAACTTTCTTT.

This clonotype was found many times. The CDR3 coding sequence is TGTGCCAGCAGTTACTACCAGGACGGACCAAGGGAGGGGTGGGAGACCCAGTACTTC. Translating it yields CASSYYQDGPREGWETQYF. The chain combines TRBV6-2 or TRBV6-3 with TRBJ2-5, with 7 bases identical to TRBD2. Trimming removed 1 base from V and 5 bases from J; junction bases left unmatched: 19. CDR1 MNHEY and CDR2 SVGEGT come from the germline V gene. This CDR3 has 19 residues.

This clonotype has at least ten counts. The gene calls are TRBV28 and TRBJ2-7; D remains ambiguous. V was pared by 4 bases and J by 3 bases, with 4 bases between. From germline, CDR1 is MDHEN and CDR2 SYDVKM. The CDR3 contains 11 residues. The CDR3 region is CASSSRYEQYF. The CDR3 bases are TGTGCCAGCAGTTCCCGCTACGAGCAGTACTTC.

This clonotype showed up many times. The chain employs TRBV30 and TRBJ1-2; D gene ambiguous. Per the germline V gene, CDR1 is GTSNPN and CDR2 is SVGIG (reference sequence). The CDR3 extends over 13 amino acids. V shed 1 base and J shed 8 bases, with 14 bases lying between them. The CDR3 sequence is CAWSGRSKSGYTF. CDR3 DNA sequence: TGTGCCTGGAGTGGACGTAGTAAAAGCGGCTACACCTTC.

The chain carries TRBV30 and TRBJ1-5; D not resolved. The CDR3 covers 13 residues. V lost 1 base to trimming and J lost 4 bases, with 8 bases between them. Germline V lookup: CDR1 GTSNPN, CDR2 SVGIG (reference sequence). In nucleotides, the CDR3 is TGTGCCTGGAGTGAGTTGCAGAATCAGCCCCAGCATTTT. Its protein product is CAWSELQNQPQHF.

This clonotype was seen a handful of times. This chain links TRBV2 with TRBJ2-5; either TRBD1 or TRBD2 may fit D (5 bases each). Germline V gives CDR1 SNHLY, CDR2 FYNNEI. V was shortened by 1 base and J by 0 bases, with 9 bases between the two germline ends. The CDR3 runs to 15 residues. The CDR3 sequence is CASSEGDRDQETQYF. The CDR3 nucleotides are TGTGCCAGCAGTGAAGGGGACCGCGACCAAGAGACCCAGTACTTC.

This clonotype appeared many times. This chain uses TRBV4-1 with TRBJ1-5; D is undetermined. The CDR3 consists of 14 residues. V was cut by 3 bases and J by 3 bases, with 9 bases left in between. The V gene's germline CDR1 is MGHRA and CDR2 YSYEKL. This CDR3 reads CASSQLSSNQPQHF. CDR3 DNA sequence: TGCGCCAGCAGCCAGTTAAGCTCCAATCAGCCCCAGCATTTT.

In its sample, this clonotype was seen many times. V and J are TRBV14 and TRBJ2-1; TRBD2 might be the D (5 bases). The CDR3 has 13 amino acids. With 3 bases removed from V and 12 bases from J, the gap between germline ends came to 15 bases. Germline loops: CDR1 SGHDN, CDR2 FVKESK. This CDR3 reads CASSHGGRLLQFF. The CDR3 DNA reads TGTGCCAGCAGCCATGGAGGACGGTTGCTGCAGTTCTTC. Full variable domain (remainder filled in from reference TRBV14 and TRBJ2-1): EAGVTQFPSHSVIEKGQTVTLRCDPISGHDNLYWYRRVMGKEIKFLLHFVKESKQDESGMPNNRFLAERTGGTYSTLKVQPAELEDSGVYFCASSHGGRLLQFFGPGTRLTVL.

V and J are TRBV28 and TRBJ2-3; D ambiguous. V lost 5 bases to trimming and J lost 2 bases, with 11 bases between them. The CDR3 extends over 14 amino acids. The germline CDR1 and CDR2 sequences are MDHEN and SYDVKM. The CDR3 sequence: CASSPSGITDTQYF. CDR3 in DNA: TGTGCCAGCAGTCCCTCGGGTATCACAGATACGCAGTATTTT.

This chain joins TRBV20-1 and TRBJ1-6; D is undetermined. V was shortened by 0 bases and J by 13 bases, with 16 bases between the two germline ends. Germline V gives CDR1 DFQATT, CDR2 SNEGSKA (reference sequence). The CDR3 loop spans 14 amino acids. For the CDR3, the DNA is TGCAGTGCTAGAGATGGGAGAGATTTGTCGCCCCTCCACTTT. Encoded protein: CSARDGRDLSPLHF.

The J gene is TRBJ2-7, the V gene TRBV11-3; no clear D. The CDR3 runs 16 residues. The ends were cut back, 0 bases at V and 2 bases at J, with 14 bases in the middle. Germline V gives CDR1 SGHNT, CDR2 YENEEA. The CDR3 nucleotides read TGTGCCAGCAGCTTAGATTTGTACGCCGAGGCCTACGAGCAGTACTTC. Amino acid sequence: CASSLDLYAEAYEQYF.

V and J are TRBV7-4 and TRBJ1-2, with D uncertain. The V gene's germline CDR1 is SGHVT and CDR2 SQSDAQ. Deletions cut 1 base from V and 7 bases from J, with 10 bases between. The CDR3 is 13 amino acids. The CDR3 here is CASSLETVSGYTF. The CDR3 DNA is TGTGCCAGCAGCTTAGAAACAGTCTCTGGCTACACCTTC.

This clonotype was seen ten or more times. J is TRBJ2-1 and V is TRBV19, with TRBD2 matching over 7 bases. CDR1 and CDR2 from the germline V gene are LNHDA and SQIVND (reference sequence). CDR3 length equals 15 residues. Germline trimming cut 3 bases from V and 6 bases from J; bases unmatched to any gene: 8. The CDR3 region has the DNA TGTGCCAGTAGTATTTGGGCGGGGGTGGGCAATGAGCAGTTCTTC. This codes for CASSIWAGVGNEQFF. The full variable domain, rest sourced from reference TRBV19 and TRBJ2-1, is DGGITQSPKYLFRKEGQNVTLSCEQNLNHDAMYWYRQDPGQGLRLIYYSQIVNDFQKGDIAEGYSVSREKKESFPLTVTSAQKNPTAFYLCASSIWAGVGNEQFFGPGTRLTVL.

This clonotype was observed at least ten times. The chain uses TRBV28 and TRBJ1-1; no reliable D call. Germline CDR1 reads MDHEN; CDR2 reads SYDVKM. The CDR3 contains 15 residues. Deletions cut 5 bases from V and 1 base from J, with 14 bases between. DNA for the CDR3: TGTGCCAGCAGTCGAATAACAGTTCCGAACACTGAAGCTTTCTTT. As protein: CASSRITVPNTEAFF.